Listed here is a single T cell receptor beta chain. This sample is drawn from a study of blood T cell repertoires in COVID-19. In the study overall: T cells, B-cell-depleted T cells, or PBMCs supplied cDNA or gDNA.

V was pared by 6 bases and J by 0 bases, with 11 bases of the junction left unmatched. The CDR3 is 17 residues long. Germline CDR1 and CDR2: LNHDA and SQIVND (reference sequence). In the original workflow: Scientists estimated how many nucleated cells there were by amplifying reference gene primers. Here immunoSEQ multiplex PCR was the method, and the copy in TCRdb shows in-frame clones only, minus some. The DNA was the basis for D and trimming; V, J and clone size are from that table. Of some 100,000 clones in the sample, around 90% were seen once. The TCR originated in a woman aged 55-75 years with acute or convalescent COVID-19. The J gene is TRBJ2-1, the V gene TRBV19; TRBD1 aligns across 7 bases. The sample was peripheral blood. DNA of the CDR3: TGTGCCAGTAGCTCAGACAGGGTTTCGAGCTCCTACAATGAGCAGTTCTTC. It encodes CASSSDRVSSSYNEQFF.